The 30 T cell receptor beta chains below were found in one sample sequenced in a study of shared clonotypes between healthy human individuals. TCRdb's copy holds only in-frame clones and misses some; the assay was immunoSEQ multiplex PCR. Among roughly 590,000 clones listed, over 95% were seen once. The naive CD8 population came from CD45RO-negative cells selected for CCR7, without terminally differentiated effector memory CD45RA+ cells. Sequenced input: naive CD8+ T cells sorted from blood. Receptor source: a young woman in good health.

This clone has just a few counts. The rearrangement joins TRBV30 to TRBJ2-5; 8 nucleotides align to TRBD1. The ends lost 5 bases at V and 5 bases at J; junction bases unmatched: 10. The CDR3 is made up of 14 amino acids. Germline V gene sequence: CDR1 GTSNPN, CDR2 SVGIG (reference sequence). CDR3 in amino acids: CAWGGQGLRETQYF. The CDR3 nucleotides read TGTGCCTGGGGAGGACAGGGACTTAGGGAGACCCAGTACTTC. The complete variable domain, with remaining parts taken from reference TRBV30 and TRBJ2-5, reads SQTIHQWPATLVQPVGSPLSLECTVEGTSNPNLYWYRQAAGRGLQLLFYSVGIGQISSEVPQNLSASRPQDRQFILSSKKLLLSDSGFYLCAWGGQGLRETQYFGPGTRLLVL.

The CDR3 bases are TGTGCCACCAGCAGTGGACCCGGGACAGGGAGCTACGAGCAGTACTTC. This codes for CATSSGPGTGSYEQYF. The rearrangement uses TRBV15 and TRBJ2-7, with 9 bases matching TRBD1. V shed 3 bases and J 3 bases; nucleotides not matched to a gene: 9. This CDR3 region has 16 residues. Germline CDR1 is LNHNV and CDR2 is YYDKDF (reference sequence).

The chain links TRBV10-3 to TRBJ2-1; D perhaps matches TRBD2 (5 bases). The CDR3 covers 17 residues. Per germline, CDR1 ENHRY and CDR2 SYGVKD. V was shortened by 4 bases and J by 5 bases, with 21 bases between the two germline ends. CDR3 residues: CAISGVGSGQIHNEQFF. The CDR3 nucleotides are TGTGCCATCAGTGGGGTAGGGAGCGGTCAGATCCACAATGAGCAGTTCTTC.

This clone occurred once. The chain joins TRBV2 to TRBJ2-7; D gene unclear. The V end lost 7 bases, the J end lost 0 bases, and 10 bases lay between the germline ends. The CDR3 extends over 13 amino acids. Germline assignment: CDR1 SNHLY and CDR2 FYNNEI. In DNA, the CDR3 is TGTGCCAGCATGGCGAGGAGCTCCTACGAGCAGTACTTC. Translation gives CASMARSSYEQYF.

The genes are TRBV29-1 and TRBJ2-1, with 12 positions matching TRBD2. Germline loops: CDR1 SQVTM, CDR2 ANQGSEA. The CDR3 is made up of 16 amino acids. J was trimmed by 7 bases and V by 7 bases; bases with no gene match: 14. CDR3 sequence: CSAPGRLAGEGNEQFF. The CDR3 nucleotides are TGCAGCGCCCCTGGGCGACTAGCGGGAGAGGGTAATGAGCAGTTCTTC.

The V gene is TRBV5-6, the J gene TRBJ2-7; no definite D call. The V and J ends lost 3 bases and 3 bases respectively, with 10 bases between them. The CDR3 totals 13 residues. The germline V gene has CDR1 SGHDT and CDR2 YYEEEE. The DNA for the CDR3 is TGTGCCAGCAGCTGGGGATGGGACTACGAGCAGTACTTC. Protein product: CASSWGWDYEQYF.

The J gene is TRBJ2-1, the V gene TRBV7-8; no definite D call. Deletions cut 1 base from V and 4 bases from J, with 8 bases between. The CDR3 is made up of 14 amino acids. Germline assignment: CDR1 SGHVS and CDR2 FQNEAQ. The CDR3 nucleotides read TGTGCCAGCAGCTTAGGGGCCGAATACAATGAGCAGTTCTTC. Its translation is CASSLGAEYNEQFF.

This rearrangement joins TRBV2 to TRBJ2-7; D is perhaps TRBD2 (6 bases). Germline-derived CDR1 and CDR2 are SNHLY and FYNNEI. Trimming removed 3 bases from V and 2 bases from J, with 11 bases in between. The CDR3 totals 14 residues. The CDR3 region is CASSDTGSAYEQYF. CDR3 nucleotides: TGTGCCAGCAGTGATACCGGGAGCGCCTACGAGCAGTACTTC.

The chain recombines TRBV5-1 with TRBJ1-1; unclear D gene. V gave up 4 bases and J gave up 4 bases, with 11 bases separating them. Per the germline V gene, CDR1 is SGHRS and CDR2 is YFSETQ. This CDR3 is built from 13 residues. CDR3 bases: TGCGCCAGCAGCAGATATGACACCACTGAAGCTTTCTTT. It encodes CASSRYDTTEAFF.

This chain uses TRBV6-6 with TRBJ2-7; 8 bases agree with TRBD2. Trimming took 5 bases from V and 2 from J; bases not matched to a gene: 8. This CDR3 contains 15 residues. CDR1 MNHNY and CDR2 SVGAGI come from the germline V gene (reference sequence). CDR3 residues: CASSKQREFTYEQYF. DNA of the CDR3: TGTGCCAGCAGTAAGCAGCGGGAGTTCACCTACGAGCAGTACTTC.

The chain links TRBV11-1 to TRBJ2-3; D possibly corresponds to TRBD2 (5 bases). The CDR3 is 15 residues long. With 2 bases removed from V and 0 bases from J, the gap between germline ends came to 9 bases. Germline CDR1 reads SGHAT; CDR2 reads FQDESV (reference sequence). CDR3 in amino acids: CASSLSGSSTDTQYF. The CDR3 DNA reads TGTGCCAGCAGCTTAAGCGGATCTAGCACAGATACGCAGTATTTT. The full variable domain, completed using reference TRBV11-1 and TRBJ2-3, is EAEVAQSPRYKITEKSQAVAFWCDPISGHATLYWYRQILGQGPELLVQFQDESVVDDSQLPKDRFSAERLKGVDSTLKIQPAELGDSAMYLCASSLSGSSTDTQYFGPGTRLTVL.

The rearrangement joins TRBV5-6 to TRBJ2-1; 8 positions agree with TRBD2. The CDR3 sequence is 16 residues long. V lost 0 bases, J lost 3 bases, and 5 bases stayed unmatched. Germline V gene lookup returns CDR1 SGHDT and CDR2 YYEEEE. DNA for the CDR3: TGTGCCAGCAGCTTGGATACTAGCGGCTTCTACAATGAGCAGTTCTTC. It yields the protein CASSLDTSGFYNEQFF.

CDR3 DNA sequence: TGTGCTAGTGGTTCCAGCCCCGGACTAGCGGGAGGTCACACAGATACGCAGTATTTT. Protein product: CASGSSPGLAGGHTDTQYF. This chain uses TRBV12-5 with TRBJ2-3; 14 bases are a match to TRBD2. From germline, CDR1 is LGHNT and CDR2 FRNRAP. CDR3 length: 19 residues. V lost 4 bases, J lost 2 bases, and 11 bases stayed unmatched.

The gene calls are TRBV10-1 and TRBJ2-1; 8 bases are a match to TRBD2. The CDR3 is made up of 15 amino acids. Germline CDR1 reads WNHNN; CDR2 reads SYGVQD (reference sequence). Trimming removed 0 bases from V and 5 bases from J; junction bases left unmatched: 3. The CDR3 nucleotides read TGCGCCAGCAGTGAGTCCAGCGGGAGAAACAATGAGCAGTTCTTC. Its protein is CASSESSGRNNEQFF.

CDR3 sequence (DNA): TGTGCCACCGCCTTGACTAGCGGGAACATCAACAATGAGCAGTTCTTC. This codes for CATALTSGNINNEQFF. The chain carries TRBV27 and TRBJ2-1; 11 bases are shared with TRBD2. Germline V gene sequence: CDR1 MNHEY, CDR2 SMNVEV (reference sequence). The CDR3 sequence is 16 residues long. Germline trimming cut 10 bases from V and 5 bases from J; bases unmatched to any gene: 13.

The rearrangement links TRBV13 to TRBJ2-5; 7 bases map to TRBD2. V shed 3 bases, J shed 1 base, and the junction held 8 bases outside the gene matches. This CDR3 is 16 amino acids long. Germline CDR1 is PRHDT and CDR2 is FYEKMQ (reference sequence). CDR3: CASSFRSLAAQETQYF. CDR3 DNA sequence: TGTGCCAGCAGCTTCCGATCTCTAGCGGCCCAAGAGACCCAGTACTTC.

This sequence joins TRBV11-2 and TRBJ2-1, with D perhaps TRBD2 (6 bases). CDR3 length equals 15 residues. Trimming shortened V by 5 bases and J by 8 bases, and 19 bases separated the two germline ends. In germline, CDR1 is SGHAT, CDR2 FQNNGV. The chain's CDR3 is CASSPRDSKMDEQFF. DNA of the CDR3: TGTGCCAGCAGCCCGCGGGACTCAAAGATGGATGAGCAGTTCTTC.

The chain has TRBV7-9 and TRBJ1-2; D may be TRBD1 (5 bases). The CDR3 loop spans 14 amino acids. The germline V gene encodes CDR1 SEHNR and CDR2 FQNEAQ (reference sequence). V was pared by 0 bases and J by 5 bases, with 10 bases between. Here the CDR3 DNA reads TGTGCCAGCAGCTTAGCGCTGGGGCAGTATGGCTACACCTTC. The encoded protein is CASSLALGQYGYTF.

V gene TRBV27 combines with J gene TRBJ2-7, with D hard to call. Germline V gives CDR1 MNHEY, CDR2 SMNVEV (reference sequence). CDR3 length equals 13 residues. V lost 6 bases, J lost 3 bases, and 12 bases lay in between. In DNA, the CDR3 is TGTGCCAGCAGAGGCGCCGCCGGCTACGAGCAGTACTTC. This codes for CASRGAAGYEQYF.

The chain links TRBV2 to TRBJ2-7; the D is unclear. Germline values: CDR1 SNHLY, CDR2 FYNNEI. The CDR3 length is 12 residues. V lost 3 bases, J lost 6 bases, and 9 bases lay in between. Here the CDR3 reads CASSDRRLEQYF. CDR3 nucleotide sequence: TGTGCCAGCAGTGACAGGCGTCTCGAGCAGTACTTC.

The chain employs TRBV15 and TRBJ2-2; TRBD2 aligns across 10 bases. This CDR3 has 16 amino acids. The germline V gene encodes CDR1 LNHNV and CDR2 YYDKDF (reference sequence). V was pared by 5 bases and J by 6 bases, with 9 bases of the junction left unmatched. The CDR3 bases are TGTGCCACCAGCGGGGGGCTAGCGGGAGTTCCCGGGGAGCTGTTTTTT. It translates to CATSGGLAGVPGELFF.

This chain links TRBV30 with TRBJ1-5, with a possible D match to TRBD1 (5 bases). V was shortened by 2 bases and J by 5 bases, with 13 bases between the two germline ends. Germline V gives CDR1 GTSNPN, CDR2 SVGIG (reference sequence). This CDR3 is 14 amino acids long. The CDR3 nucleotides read TGTGCCTGGAGTCTGGGCGGGGCCGATCAGCCCCAGCATTTT. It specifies CAWSLGGADQPQHF.

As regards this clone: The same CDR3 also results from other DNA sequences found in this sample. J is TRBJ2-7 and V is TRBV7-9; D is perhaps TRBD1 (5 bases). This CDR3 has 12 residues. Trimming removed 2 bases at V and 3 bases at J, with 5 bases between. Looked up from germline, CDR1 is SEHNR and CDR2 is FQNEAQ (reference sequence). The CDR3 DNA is TGTGCCAGCAGCTTACAGGGCTACGAGCAGTACTTC. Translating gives CASSLQGYEQYF.

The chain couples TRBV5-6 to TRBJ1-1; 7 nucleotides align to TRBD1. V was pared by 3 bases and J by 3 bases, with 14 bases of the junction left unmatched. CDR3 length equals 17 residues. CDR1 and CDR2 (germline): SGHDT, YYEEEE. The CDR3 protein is CASSYGRGDRVYTEAFF. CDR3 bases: TGTGCCAGCAGCTACGGAAGAGGTGACAGGGTCTACACTGAAGCTTTCTTT. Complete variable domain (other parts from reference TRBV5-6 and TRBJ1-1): DAGVTQSPTHLIKTRGQQVTLRCSPKSGHDTVSWYQQALGQGPQFIFQYYEEEERQRGNFPDRFSGHQFPNYSSELNVNALLLGDSALYLCASSYGRGDRVYTEAFFGQGTRLTVV.

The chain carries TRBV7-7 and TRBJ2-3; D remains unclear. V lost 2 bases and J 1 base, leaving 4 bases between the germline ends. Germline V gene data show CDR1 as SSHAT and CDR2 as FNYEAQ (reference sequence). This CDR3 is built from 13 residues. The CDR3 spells CASSLQGTDTQYF. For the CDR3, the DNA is TGTGCCAGCAGCTTACAGGGCACAGATACGCAGTATTTT. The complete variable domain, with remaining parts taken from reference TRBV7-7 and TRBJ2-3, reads GAGVSQSPRYKVTKRGQDVTLRCDPISSHATLYWYQQALGQGPEFLTYFNYEAQPDKSGLPSDRFSAERPEGSISTLTIQRTEQRDSAMYRCASSLQGTDTQYFGPGTRLTVL.

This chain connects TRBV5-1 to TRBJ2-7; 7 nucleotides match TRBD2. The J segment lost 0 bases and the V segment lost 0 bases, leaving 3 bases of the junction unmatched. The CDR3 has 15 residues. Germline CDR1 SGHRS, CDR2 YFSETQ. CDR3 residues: CASSLAGGSSYEQYF. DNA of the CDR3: TGCGCCAGCAGCTTGGCCGGCGGGAGCTCCTACGAGCAGTACTTC.

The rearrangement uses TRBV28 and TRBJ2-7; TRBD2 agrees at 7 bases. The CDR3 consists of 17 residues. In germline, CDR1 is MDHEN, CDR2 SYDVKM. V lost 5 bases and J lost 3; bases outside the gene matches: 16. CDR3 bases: TGTGCCAGCAGTCCCAAGACCATAGCGGGTCTCGTCTACGAGCAGTACTTC. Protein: CASSPKTIAGLVYEQYF.

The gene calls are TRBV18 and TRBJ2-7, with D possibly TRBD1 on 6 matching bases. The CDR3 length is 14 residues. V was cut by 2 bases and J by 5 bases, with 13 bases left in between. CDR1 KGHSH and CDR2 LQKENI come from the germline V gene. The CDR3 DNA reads TGTGCCAGCTCACCAATCGACAGGACCCACGAGCAGTACTTC. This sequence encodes CASSPIDRTHEQYF.

In DNA, the CDR3 is TGTGCCAGCAGTTTAGGCCCCGGGGGAGGGCACTATGGCTACACCTTC. Its protein is CASSLGPGGGHYGYTF. The chain combines TRBV27 with TRBJ1-2, with D tentatively TRBD1 (5 bases). CDR3 length: 16 amino acids. The germline V gene has CDR1 MNHEY and CDR2 SMNVEV (reference sequence). Trimming shortened V by 2 bases and J by 3 bases, and 16 bases separated the two germline ends.

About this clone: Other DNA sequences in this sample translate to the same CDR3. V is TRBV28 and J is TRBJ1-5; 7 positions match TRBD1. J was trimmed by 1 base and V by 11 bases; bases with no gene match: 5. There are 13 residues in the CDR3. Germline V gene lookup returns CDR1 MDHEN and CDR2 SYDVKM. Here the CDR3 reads CASNRGSNQPQHF. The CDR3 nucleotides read TGTGCCTCGAACAGGGGAAGCAATCAGCCCCAGCATTTT.